Listed below are T cell receptor beta chains from one sample, sequenced in a study of shared clonotypes between healthy human individuals. Data came from immunoSEQ multiplex PCR; TCRdb stores just in-frame clones and leaves some out. The top ten clones hold roughly 1.9% of a sample with about 680,000 clones, around 78% of them seen once. Sequencing was performed on memory CD4+ T cells sorted from blood. These receptor sequences come from a woman aged 30 to 39 in good health. Both conserved end residues are part of each CDR3. The D gene is left open where the match is weak. For some rows the clone size is stated as once, few or many, or as a class when expanded; others skip it.

J gene,clone size,D gene,V gene,CDR3 DNA,CDR3 protein
TRBJ2-7,NA,NA,TRBV6-5,TGTGCCAGCAGTTACCTCAGGGGACGCGAGCAGTACTTC,CASSYLRGREQYF
TRBJ1-1,NA,NA,TRBV11-2,TGTGCCAGCAGCCTCAGAGACGGGGTGGACACTGAAGCTTTCTTT,CASSLRDGVDTEAFF
TRBJ2-5,NA,TRBD1,TRBV5-1,TGCGCCAGCAGCTTTACAGGGGATGTTGAGACCCAGTACTTC,CASSFTGDVETQYF
TRBJ1-2,NA,NA,TRBV18,TGTGCCAGCTCACCAACATCGACGGGACTGTCTCACTATGGCTACACCTTC,CASSPTSTGLSHYGYTF
TRBJ2-7,NA,NA,TRBV4-2,TGTGCCAGCAGCCAAGAACCAGCGGGTAACGGTGTCGAGCAGTACTTC,CASSQEPAGNGVEQYF
TRBJ2-2,NA,TRBD1,TRBV7-8,TGTGCCAGCACCCGGGACAGGGGATCGGTCGGGGAGCTGTTTTTT,CASTRDRGSVGELFF
TRBJ2-7,NA,NA,TRBV7-8,TGTGCCAGCAGCTTATACCAGGGACCCTCCTACGAGCAGTACTTC,CASSLYQGPSYEQYF
TRBJ2-3,NA,TRBD2,TRBV4-2,TGTGCCAGCAGCCAAGGGACGAGCGGGGAGGGTACGCAGTATTTT,CASSQGTSGEGTQYF
TRBJ2-3,few,NA,TRBV19,TGTGCCAGTAGCAGGGGAGATACGCAGTATTTT,CASSRGDTQYF
TRBJ1-4,NA,NA,TRBV4-1,TGCGCCAGCAGCCCGCATGACAGTAATGAAAAACTGTTTTTT,CASSPHDSNEKLFF
TRBJ2-1,NA,TRBD2,TRBV14,TGTGCCAGCAGCCAAGTCCGGACTAGCCCGGAGCAGTTCTTC,CASSQVRTSPEQFF
TRBJ2-3,NA,NA,TRBV9,TGTGCCAGCAGCGGGAGGGCTTCGGCTAGCACAGATACGCAGTATTTT,CASSGRASASTDTQYF
TRBJ1-3,many,NA,TRBV5-1,TGCGCCAGCAGCTTGGAGACAGGCACCTCTGGAAACACCATATATTTT,CASSLETGTSGNTIYF
TRBJ1-4,NA,NA,TRBV28,TGTGCCAGCAGTTCTGGCGCCGGGATTTTGACGGGAAAACTGCTTTTT,CASSSGAGILTGKLLF
TRBJ2-5,NA,TRBD2,TRBV6-6,TGTGCCAGCAGTTACGGATTAGCGGGAGGGAAAGAGACCCAGTACTTC,CASSYGLAGGKETQYF
TRBJ1-2,NA,NA,TRBV6-5,TGTGCCAGCAGTCGTGACCAATACTCAAGTCATGGCTACACCTTC,CASSRDQYSSHGYTF
TRBJ1-4,NA,NA,TRBV6-1,TGTGCCAGCAGTGAAGCGTTCGTACCGGGACAAATTAATGAAAAACTGTTTTTT,CASSEAFVPGQINEKLFF
TRBJ2-7,NA,TRBD1,TRBV6-6,TGTGCCAGCAGTTTCAGGACAGGGCCGACCCAGTACGAGCAGTACTTC,CASSFRTGPTQYEQYF
TRBJ2-3,many,TRBD2,TRBV5-5,TGTGCCAGCAGCTTTGGTTTGCGCGGGGGGCGCACAGATACGCAGTATTTT,CASSFGLRGGRTDTQYF
TRBJ2-1,NA,NA,TRBV25-1,TGTGCCAGCAGTGGCCTGGGGGATGAGCAGTTCTTC,CASSGLGDEQFF
TRBJ1-5,NA,TRBD1,TRBV5-6,TGTGCCAGCAGCCCGGGGCGGGGACAGGCCCAGCCCCAGCATTTT,CASSPGRGQAQPQHF
TRBJ1-5,NA,TRBD1,TRBV7-9,TGTGCCAGCAGCTACGGACAGGGCACTAGGAATCAGCCCCAGCATTTT,CASSYGQGTRNQPQHF
TRBJ2-1,NA,NA,TRBV5-6,TGTGCCAGCAGCCGGCCGGGACTCTCAAAGTCCAATGAGCAGTTCTTC,CASSRPGLSKSNEQFF
TRBJ2-2,once,NA,TRBV7-2,TGTGCCAGCAGCTCCGGACAGCCCGGGGAGCTGTTTTTT,CASSSGQPGELFF
TRBJ2-5,NA,NA,TRBV2,TGTGCCAGCAGTGATTCTCGGGCTCCAGGGACCCAGTACTTC,CASSDSRAPGTQYF
TRBJ2-2,NA,TRBD2,TRBV19,TGTGCCAGTAGCCGGGGGGATTATAAAACCGGGGAGCTGTTTTTT,CASSRGDYKTGELFF
TRBJ1-5,NA,TRBD1,TRBV2,TGTGCCAGCAGTGGAACAGGGGAGCAGCCCCAGCATTTT,CASSGTGEQPQHF
TRBJ2-5,NA,NA,TRBV11-3,TGTGCCAGCAGCCGACAGACCCAAGAGACCCAGTACTTC,CASSRQTQETQYF
TRBJ1-2,NA,NA,TRBV19,TGTGCCAGTAGGGACCGACCTGGAGGCTACACCTTC,CASRDRPGGYTF
TRBJ2-7,once,NA,TRBV28,TGTGCCAGCAGCCGACTATTCTACGAGCAGTACTTC,CASSRLFYEQYF
TRBJ2-6,few,NA,TRBV25-1,TGTGCCAGCAGCCCTACAGGGCCGTCTGGGGCCAACGTCCTGACTTTC,CASSPTGPSGANVLTF
TRBJ2-7,NA,TRBD1,TRBV11-1,TGTGCCAGCAGCTTGACTCTGGACAGGCCGTACGAGCAGTACTTC,CASSLTLDRPYEQYF
TRBJ2-7,NA,NA,TRBV29-1,TGCAGCGTTGAAGACAGCTACGAGCAGTACTTC,CSVEDSYEQYF
TRBJ1-5,NA,TRBD1,TRBV29-1,TGCAGGCTAGAGGGGGCAGATCAGCCCCAGCATTTT,CRLEGADQPQHF
TRBJ2-2,NA,TRBD2,TRBV28,TGTGCCAGCAGTCCCCGGAGCGGGAGTGTCTGGGAGCTGTTTTTT,CASSPRSGSVWELFF
TRBJ2-7,NA,NA,TRBV4-1,TGCGCCAGCAGCCAAGCCCTCGGGGACCCCGACGCCTACGAGCAGTACTTC,CASSQALGDPDAYEQYF
TRBJ2-7,NA,TRBD1,TRBV7-6,TGTGCCAGCAGCCCCCGGGACAGGGGCTCCGAGCAGTACTTC,CASSPRDRGSEQYF
TRBJ2-1,NA,TRBD1,TRBV27,TGTGCCAGCAGGGGAGACAGGGGGCTCAATGAGCAGTTCTTC,CASRGDRGLNEQFF
TRBJ2-1,NA,TRBD2,TRBV5-1,TGCGCCAGCAGCTTGGGAGGCCTAGCGGAACATGAGCAGTTCTTC,CASSLGGLAEHEQFF
TRBJ2-1,NA,TRBD2,TRBV2,TGTGCCAGCCCGGGACTAGCGGGAGTTGAGCAGTTCTTC,CASPGLAGVEQFF
TRBJ2-5,NA,NA,TRBV28,TGTGCCTCCAAAGACAGCCCCCGTTTAGAGACCCAGTACTTC,CASKDSPRLETQYF
TRBJ2-6,NA,NA,TRBV7-9,TGTGCCAGCAGCTTAGGGGCTGGGGCCAACGTCCTGACTTTC,CASSLGAGANVLTF
TRBJ2-2,NA,NA,TRBV5-1,TGCGCCAGCAGCTGGGGCGATAGGACCGGGGAGCTGTTTTTT,CASSWGDRTGELFF
TRBJ2-5,NA,TRBD2,TRBV6-5,TGTGCCAGCGGGGTGACTAGCGTAGAGACCCAGTACTTC,CASGVTSVETQYF
TRBJ2-7,NA,NA,TRBV19,TGTGCCAGTAGTATATACAGGCGATCCTACGAGCAGTACTTC,CASSIYRRSYEQYF
TRBJ2-5,NA,TRBD2,TRBV11-2,TGTGCCAGCAGCGATACTAGCGGGAGATTGGTAGAGACCCAGTACTTC,CASSDTSGRLVETQYF
TRBJ1-1,few,TRBD1,TRBV7-2,TGTGCCAGCAGCTCGCAGGGGGGACCCACTGAAGCTTTCTTT,CASSSQGGPTEAFF
TRBJ1-2,NA,NA,TRBV28,TGTGCCAGCCACATTGACGGAATCGACTATGGCTACACCTTC,CASHIDGIDYGYTF
TRBJ2-5,NA,NA,TRBV4-2,TGTGCCAGCAGCCAATCCACGGAGACCCAGTACTTC,CASSQSTETQYF
TRBJ1-5,NA,NA,TRBV28,TGTGCCAGCAGTTTGGGTTCTTGGGCAGATTCCAATCAGCCCCAGCATTTT,CASSLGSWADSNQPQHF
TRBJ2-4,NA,NA,TRBV5-6,TGTGCCAGCAGCTTTGTGGGAAAAAACATTCAGTACTTC,CASSFVGKNIQYF
TRBJ2-6,NA,TRBD1,TRBV5-6,TGTGCCAGCAGAGAAACAGGGGGCTCTGGGGCCAACGTCCTGACTTTC,CASRETGGSGANVLTF
TRBJ2-5,few,NA,TRBV5-1,TGCGCCAGCAGCTTTTCAGAAGAGACCCAGTACTTC,CASSFSEETQYF
TRBJ1-5,NA,TRBD1,TRBV7-2,TGTGCCAGCAGCTTCCAACAGGGGGCAGGTCAGCCCCAGCATTTT,CASSFQQGAGQPQHF
TRBJ2-7,few,NA,TRBV19,TGTGCCAGTATGGCGACCCTAGGTTCCGAGCAGTACTTC,CASMATLGSEQYF